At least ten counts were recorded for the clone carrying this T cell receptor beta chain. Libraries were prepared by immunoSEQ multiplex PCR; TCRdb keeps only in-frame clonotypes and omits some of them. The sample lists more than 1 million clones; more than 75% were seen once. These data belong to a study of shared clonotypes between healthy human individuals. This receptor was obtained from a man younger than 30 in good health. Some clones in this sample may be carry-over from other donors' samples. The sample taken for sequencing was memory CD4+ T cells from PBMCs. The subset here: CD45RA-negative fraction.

CDR3 amino acids: CASSPGTESSYGYTF. The CDR3 nucleotides are TGTGCCAGCAGTCCCGGGACAGAGAGTTCCTATGGCTACACCTTC. The V and J genes are TRBV28 and TRBJ1-2; 7 bases line up with TRBD1. J lost 4 bases, V lost 5 bases, and 10 bases had no gene match. The CDR3 extends over 15 amino acids. Per the germline V gene, CDR1 is MDHEN and CDR2 is SYDVKM.